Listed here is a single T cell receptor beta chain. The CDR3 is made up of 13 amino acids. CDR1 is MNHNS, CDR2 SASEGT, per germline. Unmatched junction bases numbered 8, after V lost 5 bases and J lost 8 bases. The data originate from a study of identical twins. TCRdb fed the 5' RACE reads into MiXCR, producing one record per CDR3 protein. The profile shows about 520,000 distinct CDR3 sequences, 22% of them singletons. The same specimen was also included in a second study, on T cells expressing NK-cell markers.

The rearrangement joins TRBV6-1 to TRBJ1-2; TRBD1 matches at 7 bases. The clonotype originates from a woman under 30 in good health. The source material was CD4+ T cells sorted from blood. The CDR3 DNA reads TGTGCCAGCAGTCCCCAACAGGGGAAGGGCTACACCTTC. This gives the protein CASSPQQGKGYTF.